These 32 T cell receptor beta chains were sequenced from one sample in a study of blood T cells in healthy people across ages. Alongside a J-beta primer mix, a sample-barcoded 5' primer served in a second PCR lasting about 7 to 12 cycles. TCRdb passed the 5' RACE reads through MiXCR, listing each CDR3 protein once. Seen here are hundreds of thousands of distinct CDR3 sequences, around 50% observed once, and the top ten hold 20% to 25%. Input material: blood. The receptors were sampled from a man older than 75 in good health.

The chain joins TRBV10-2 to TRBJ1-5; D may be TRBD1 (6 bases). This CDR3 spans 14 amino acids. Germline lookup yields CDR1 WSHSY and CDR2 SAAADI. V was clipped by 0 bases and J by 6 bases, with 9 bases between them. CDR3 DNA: TGCGCCAGCAGTGAGTCAGGGGGGTTTCAGCCCCAGCATTTT. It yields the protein CASSESGGFQPQHF.

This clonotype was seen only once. The CDR3 nucleotides read TGTGCCAGCAGTTGGGACGGGGGGCTCGATACGCAGTATTTT. Its translation: CASSWDGGLDTQYF. J is TRBJ2-3 and V is TRBV12-3 or TRBV12-4; D is perhaps TRBD2 (7 bases). This CDR3 comprises 14 residues. V was shortened by 4 bases and J by 6 bases, with 14 bases between the two germline ends.

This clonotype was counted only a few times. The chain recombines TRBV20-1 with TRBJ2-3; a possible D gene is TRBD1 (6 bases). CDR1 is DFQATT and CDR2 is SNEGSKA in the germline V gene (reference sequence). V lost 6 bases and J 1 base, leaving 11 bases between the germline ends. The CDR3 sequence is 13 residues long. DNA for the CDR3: TGCAGTGCCGTCCCAGGGGGCACAGATACGCAGTATTTT. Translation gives CSAVPGGTDTQYF.

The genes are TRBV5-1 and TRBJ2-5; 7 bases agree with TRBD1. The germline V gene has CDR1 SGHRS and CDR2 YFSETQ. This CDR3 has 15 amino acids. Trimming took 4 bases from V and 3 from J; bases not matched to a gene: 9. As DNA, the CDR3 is TGCGCCAGCAGCGATCCGGCAACAGGGGAAGAGACCCAGTACTTC. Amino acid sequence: CASSDPATGEETQYF.

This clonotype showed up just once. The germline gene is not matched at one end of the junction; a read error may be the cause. In DNA, the CDR3 is TGTGCCAGCAGTTACGCCGGGACAGGGAACGCCGGGGAGCTGTTTTTT. It specifies CASSYAGTGNAGELFF. The chain couples TRBV6-6 to TRBJ2-2, with 9 positions matching TRBD1. The CDR3 extends over 16 amino acids. CDR1 is MNHNY, CDR2 SVGAGI, per germline (reference sequence).

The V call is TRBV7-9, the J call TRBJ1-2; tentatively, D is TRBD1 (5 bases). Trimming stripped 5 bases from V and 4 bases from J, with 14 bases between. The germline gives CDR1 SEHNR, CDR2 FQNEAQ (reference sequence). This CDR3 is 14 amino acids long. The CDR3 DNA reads TGTGCCAGCAGCCTTACGACAGTTCCCTATGGCTACACCTTC. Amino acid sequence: CASSLTTVPYGYTF.

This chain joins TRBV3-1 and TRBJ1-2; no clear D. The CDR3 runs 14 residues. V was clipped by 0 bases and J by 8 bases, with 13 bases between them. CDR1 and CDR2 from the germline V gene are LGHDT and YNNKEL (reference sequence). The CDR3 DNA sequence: TGTGCCAGCAGCCAAGACGGCAGGTCTCTCGGCTACACCTTC. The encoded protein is CASSQDGRSLGYTF.

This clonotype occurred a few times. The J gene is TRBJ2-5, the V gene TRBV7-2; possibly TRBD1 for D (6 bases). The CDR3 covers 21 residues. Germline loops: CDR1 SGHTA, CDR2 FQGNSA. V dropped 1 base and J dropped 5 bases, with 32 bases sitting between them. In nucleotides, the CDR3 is TGTGCCAGCAGCTTAGTGGTCGATGGTATGGCAGGGGACGTCGTGGGGGAGACCCAGTACTTC. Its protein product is CASSLVVDGMAGDVVGETQYF.

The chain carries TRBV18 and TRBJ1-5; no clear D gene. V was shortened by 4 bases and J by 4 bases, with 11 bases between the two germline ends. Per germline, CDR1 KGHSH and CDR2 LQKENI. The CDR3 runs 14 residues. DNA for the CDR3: TGTGCCAGCTCACAAACGGACGGAAATCAGCCCCAGCATTTT. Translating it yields CASSQTDGNQPQHF.

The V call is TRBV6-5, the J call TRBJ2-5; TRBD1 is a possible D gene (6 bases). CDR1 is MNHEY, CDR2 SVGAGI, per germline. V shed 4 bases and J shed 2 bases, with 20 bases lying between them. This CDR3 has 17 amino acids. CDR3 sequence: CASSSGYDLQGQETQYF. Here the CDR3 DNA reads TGTGCCAGCAGTTCCGGTTACGATCTACAGGGTCAAGAGACCCAGTACTTC.

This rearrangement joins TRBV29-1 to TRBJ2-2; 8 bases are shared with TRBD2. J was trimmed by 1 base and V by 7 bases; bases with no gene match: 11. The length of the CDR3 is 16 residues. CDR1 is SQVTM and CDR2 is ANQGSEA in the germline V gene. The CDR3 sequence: CSAYPPGGRNTGELFF. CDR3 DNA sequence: TGCAGCGCATACCCTCCGGGGGGGCGGAACACCGGGGAGCTGTTTTTT.

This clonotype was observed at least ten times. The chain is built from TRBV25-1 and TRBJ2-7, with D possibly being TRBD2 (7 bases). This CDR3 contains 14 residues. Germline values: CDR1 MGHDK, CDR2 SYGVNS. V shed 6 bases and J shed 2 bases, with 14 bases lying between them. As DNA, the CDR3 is TGTGCCAGCAGGAGGGGGGAGGGCCCCTACGAGCAGTACTTC. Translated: CASRRGEGPYEQYF.

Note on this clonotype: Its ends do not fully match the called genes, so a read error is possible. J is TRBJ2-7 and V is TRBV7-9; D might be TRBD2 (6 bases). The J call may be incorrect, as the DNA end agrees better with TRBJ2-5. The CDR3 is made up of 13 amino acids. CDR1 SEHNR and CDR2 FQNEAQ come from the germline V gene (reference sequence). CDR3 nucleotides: TGTGCCAGCACCTTAGCGGTTCAAGAGACCCAGTACTTC. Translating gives CASTLAVQETQYF.

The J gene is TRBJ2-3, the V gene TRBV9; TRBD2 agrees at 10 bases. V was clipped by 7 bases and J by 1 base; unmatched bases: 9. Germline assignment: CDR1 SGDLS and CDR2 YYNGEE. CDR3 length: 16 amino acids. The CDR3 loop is CASSLAGVRGTDTQYF. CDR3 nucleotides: TGTGCCAGCTCCCTAGCGGGAGTACGGGGCACAGATACGCAGTATTTT. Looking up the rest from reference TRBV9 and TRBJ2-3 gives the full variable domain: DSGVTQTPKHLITATGQRVTLRCSPRSGDLSVYWYQQSLDQGLQFLIQYYNGEERAKGNILERFSAQQFPDLHSELNLSSLELGDSALYFCASSLAGVRGTDTQYFGPGTRLTVL.

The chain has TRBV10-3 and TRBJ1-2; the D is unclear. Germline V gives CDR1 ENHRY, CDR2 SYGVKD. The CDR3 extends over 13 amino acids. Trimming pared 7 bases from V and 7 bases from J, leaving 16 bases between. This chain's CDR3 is CAITGRVGGGYTF. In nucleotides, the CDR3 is TGTGCCATCACTGGTAGGGTAGGTGGTGGCTACACCTTC.

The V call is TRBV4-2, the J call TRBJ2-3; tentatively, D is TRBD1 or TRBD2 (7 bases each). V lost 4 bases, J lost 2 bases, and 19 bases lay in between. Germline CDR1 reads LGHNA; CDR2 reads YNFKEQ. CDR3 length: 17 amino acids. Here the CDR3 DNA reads TGTGCCAGCAGCCCCATGAAGCAGGGGGGGGCCACAGATACGCAGTATTTT. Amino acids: CASSPMKQGGATDTQYF.

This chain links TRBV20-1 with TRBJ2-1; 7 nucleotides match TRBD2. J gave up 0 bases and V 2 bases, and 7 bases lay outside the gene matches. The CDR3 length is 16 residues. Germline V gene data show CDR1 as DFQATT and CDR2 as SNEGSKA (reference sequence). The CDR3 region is CSARRWDYNSYNEQFF. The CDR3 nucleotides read TGCAGTGCTAGACGGTGGGACTATAACTCCTACAATGAGCAGTTCTTC.

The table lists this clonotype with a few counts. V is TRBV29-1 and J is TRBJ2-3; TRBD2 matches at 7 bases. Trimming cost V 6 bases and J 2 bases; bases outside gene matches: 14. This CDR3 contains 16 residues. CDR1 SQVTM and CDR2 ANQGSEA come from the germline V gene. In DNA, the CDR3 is TGCAGCGTCTCCGGTGGGAGGGTTGGGGACACAGATACGCAGTATTTT. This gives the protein CSVSGGRVGDTDTQYF.

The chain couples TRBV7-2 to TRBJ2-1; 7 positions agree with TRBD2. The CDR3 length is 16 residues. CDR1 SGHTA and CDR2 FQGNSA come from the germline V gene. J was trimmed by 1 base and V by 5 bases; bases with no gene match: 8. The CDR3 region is CASSDNPGLSYNEQFF. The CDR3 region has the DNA TGTGCCAGCAGCGATAACCCGGGACTATCCTACAATGAGCAGTTCTTC.

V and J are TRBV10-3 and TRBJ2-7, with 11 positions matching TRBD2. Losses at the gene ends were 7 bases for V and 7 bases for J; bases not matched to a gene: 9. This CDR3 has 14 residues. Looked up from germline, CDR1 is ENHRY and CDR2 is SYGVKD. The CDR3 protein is CAITGTSGSGEQYF. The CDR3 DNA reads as TGTGCCATCACCGGGACTAGCGGTTCTGGGGAGCAGTACTTC.

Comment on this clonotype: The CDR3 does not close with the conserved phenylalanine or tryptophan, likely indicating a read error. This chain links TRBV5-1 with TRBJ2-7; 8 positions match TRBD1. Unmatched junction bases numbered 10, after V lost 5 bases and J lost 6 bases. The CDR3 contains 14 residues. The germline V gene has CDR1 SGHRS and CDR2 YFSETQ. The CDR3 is CASRAGGAGFEQYY. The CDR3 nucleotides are TGCGCCAGCAGGGCAGGGGGCGCAGGTTTCGAGCAGTACTAC.

The CDR3 DNA sequence: TGTGCCAGCAGCTTACAGGGTGGTCGAGAGACCCAGTTCTTC. This gives the protein CASSLQGGRETQFF. The chain carries TRBV7-2 and TRBJ2-1; D might be TRBD1 (5 bases). The V gene lost 2 bases and the J gene lost 13 bases, with 18 bases spanning the gap. The CDR3 extends over 14 amino acids. Germline V gives CDR1 SGHTA, CDR2 FQGNSA.

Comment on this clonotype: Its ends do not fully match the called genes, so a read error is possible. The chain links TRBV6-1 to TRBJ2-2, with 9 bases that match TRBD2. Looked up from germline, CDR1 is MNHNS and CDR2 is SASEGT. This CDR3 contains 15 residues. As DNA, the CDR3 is TGTGCCAGCAGGGAAGCGGGGGGGAACACCGGGGAGCTGTTTTTT. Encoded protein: CASREAGGNTGELFF.

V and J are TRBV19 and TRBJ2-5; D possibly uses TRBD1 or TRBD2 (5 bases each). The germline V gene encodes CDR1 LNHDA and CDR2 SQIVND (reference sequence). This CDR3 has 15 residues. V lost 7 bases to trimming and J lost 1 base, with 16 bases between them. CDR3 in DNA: TGTGCCAGTAAGGGTCGAGGGGACCCCCAAGAGACCCAGTACTTC. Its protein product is CASKGRGDPQETQYF.

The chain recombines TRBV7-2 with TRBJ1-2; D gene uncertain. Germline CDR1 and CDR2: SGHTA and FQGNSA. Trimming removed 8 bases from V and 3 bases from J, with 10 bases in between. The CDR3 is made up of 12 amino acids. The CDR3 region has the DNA TGTGCCAGCCCTGGACTGGACTATGGCTACACCTTC. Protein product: CASPGLDYGYTF.

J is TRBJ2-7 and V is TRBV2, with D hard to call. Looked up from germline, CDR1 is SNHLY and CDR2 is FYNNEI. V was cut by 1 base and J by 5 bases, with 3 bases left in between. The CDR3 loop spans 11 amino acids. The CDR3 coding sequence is TGTGCCAGCAGTGAAGGCCACGAGCAGTACTTC. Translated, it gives CASSEGHEQYF.

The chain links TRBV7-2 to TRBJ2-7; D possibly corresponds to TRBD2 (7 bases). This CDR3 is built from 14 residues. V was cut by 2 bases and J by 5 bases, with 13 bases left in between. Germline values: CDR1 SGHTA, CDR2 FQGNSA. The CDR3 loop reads CASSLLGGGHEQYF. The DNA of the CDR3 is TGTGCCAGCAGCTTATTAGGGGGGGGCCACGAGCAGTACTTC.

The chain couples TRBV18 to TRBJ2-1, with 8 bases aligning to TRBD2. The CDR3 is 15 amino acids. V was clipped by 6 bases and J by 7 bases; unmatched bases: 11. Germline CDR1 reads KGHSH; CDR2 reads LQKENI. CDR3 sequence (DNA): TGTGCCAGCTCGCCCACCTCTAGCGGGTTGAATGAGCAGTTCTTC. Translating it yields CASSPTSSGLNEQFF.

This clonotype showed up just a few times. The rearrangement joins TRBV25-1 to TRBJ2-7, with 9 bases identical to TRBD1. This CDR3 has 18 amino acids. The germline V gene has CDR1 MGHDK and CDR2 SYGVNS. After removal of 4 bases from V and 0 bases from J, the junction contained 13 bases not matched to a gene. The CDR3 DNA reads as TGTGCCAGCAGTGTCCGGGACAGGGAGGCCCCCAGCTCCTACGAGCAGTACTTC. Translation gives CASSVRDREAPSSYEQYF.

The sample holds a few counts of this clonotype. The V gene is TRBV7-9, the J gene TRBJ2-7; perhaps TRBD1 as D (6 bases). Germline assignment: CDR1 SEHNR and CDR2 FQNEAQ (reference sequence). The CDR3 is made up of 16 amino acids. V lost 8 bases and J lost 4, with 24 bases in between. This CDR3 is CASALDSPAFPYEQYF. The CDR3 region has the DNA TGTGCCAGCGCCCTGGACAGTCCTGCTTTTCCTTACGAGCAGTACTTC.

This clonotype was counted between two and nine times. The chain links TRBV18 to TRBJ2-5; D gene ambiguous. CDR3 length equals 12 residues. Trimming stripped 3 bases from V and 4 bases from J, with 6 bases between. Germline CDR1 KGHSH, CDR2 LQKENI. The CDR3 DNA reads TGTGCCAGCTCACCCAGTTCAGAGACCCAGTACTTC. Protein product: CASSPSSETQYF.

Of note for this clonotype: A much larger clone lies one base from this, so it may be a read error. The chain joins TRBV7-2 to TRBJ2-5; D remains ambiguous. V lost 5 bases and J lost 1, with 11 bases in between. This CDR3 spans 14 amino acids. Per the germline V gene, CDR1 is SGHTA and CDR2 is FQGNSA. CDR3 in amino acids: CASSVVVSQETQYF. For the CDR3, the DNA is TGTGCCAGCAGCGTAGTCGTGAGCCAAGAGACCCAGTACTTC.